This TCR beta chain stems from a study of CD8 T cells in ankylosing spondylitis. Findings of the study overall: Reported data indicate significant enrichment of disease-linked clones within matched ankylosing spondylitis synovial fluid. Certain motif variants had earlier been reported in reactive arthritis synovial fluid and blood. Seemingly characteristic of ankylosing spondylitis blood was a TCR beta motif consisting of eight highly homologous variants.

This CDR3 has 13 amino acids. Germline V gives CDR1 DFQATT, CDR2 SNEGSKA (reference sequence). With 5 bases clipped from V and 4 bases from J, the junction kept 7 bases outside the gene matches. TCR beta libraries were made by quantitative 5'-RACE with molecular barcodes. Each CDR3 protein is one row after TCRdb ran MiXCR on the 5' RACE reads. The sample includes roughly 670,000 distinct CDR3 sequences, around 19% of them seen just once. This clonotype was seen only once. The antigen is undetermined. The chain carries TRBV20-1 and TRBJ1-1, with TRBD1 identical over 7 bases. This receptor was obtained from a male donor with ankylosing spondylitis. What was sequenced was blood, either unsorted or a sorted T cell fraction (not recorded which). The DNA of the CDR3 is TGCAGTGCTTCGGGGCAGGGGGTCACTGAAGCTTTCTTT. Its protein product is CSASGQGVTEAFF.